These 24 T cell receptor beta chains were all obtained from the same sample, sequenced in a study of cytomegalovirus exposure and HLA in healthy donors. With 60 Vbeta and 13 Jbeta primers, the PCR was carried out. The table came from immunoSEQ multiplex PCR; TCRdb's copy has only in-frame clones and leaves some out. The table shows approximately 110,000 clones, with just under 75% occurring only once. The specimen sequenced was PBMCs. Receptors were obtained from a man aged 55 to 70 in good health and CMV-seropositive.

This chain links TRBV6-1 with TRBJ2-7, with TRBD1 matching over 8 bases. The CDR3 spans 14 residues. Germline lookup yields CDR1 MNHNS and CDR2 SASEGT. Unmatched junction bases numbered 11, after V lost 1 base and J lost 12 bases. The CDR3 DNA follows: TGTGCCAGCAGTGAAGGGGTCCGGGACAGGCCAGCGTACTTC. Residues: CASSEGVRDRPAYF.

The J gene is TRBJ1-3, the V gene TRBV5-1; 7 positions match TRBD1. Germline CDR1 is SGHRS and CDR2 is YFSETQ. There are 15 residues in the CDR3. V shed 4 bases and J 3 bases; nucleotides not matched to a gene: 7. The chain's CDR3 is CASSPKQGNGNTIYF. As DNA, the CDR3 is TGCGCCAGCAGCCCCAAACAGGGGAATGGAAACACCATATATTTT.

Written as DNA, the CDR3 is TGTGCCAGCAGCTTCCGGGGGGGCCAAGACGGGGAGCTGTTTTTT. It yields the protein CASSFRGGQDGELFF. The chain links TRBV7-2 to TRBJ2-2; 8 positions match TRBD2. Germline assignment: CDR1 SGHTA and CDR2 FQGNSA. The junction had 7 bases not matched to a gene; V was cut back by 3 bases and J by 7 bases. The CDR3 spans 15 residues.

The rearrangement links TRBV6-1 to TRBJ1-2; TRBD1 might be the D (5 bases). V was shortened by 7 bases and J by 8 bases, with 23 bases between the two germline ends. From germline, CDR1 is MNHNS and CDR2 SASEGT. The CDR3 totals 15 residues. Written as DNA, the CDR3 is TGTGCCAGCACCCCGATGGTGGGGAGGGACCGAGGCTACACCTTC. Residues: CASTPMVGRDRGYTF.

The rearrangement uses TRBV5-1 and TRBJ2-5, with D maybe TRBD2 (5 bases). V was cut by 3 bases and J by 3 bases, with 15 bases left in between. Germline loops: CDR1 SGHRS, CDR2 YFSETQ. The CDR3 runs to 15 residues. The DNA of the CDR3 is TGCGCCAGCAGCTATTGGGGTGGGCGGGAAGAGACCCAGTACTTC. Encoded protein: CASSYWGGREETQYF.

DNA of the CDR3: TGTGCCAGCAGTGTAAGGACAGGGAGGTCTAGCGCAACTAATGAAAAACTGTTTTTT. It yields the protein CASSVRTGRSSATNEKLFF. The chain employs TRBV6-1 and TRBJ1-4, with TRBD1 matching over 8 bases. V shed 4 bases, J shed 0 bases, and the junction held 13 bases outside the gene matches. CDR3 size: 19 residues. The germline V gene encodes CDR1 MNHNS and CDR2 SASEGT.

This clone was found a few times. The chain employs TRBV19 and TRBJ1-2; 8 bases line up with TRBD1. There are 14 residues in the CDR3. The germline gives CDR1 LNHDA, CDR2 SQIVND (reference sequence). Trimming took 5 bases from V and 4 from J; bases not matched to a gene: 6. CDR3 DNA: TGTGCCAGTAGTTGGGGACAGGCATCCTATGGCTACACCTTC. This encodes CASSWGQASYGYTF.

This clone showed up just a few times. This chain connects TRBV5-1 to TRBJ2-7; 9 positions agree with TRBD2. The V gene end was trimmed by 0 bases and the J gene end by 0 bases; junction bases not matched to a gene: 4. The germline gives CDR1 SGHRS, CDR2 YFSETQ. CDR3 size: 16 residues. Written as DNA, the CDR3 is TGCGCCAGCAGCTTGGAGGCTAGCGGGATCTCCTACGAGCAGTACTTC. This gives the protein CASSLEASGISYEQYF.

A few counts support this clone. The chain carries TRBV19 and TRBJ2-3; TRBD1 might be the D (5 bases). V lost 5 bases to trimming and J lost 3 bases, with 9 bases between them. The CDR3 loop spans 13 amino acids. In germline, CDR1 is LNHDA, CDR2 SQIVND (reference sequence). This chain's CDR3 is CASSDRTTDTQYF. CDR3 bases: TGTGCCAGTAGTGACAGAACGACAGATACGCAGTATTTT.

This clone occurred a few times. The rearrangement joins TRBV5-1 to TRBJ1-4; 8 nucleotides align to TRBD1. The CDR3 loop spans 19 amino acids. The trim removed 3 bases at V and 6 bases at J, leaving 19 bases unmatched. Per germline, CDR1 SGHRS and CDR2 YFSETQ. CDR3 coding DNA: TGCGCCAGCAGCTCGGGGTGGCGACAGGGGCAGACGTCCGATGAAAAACTGTTTTTT. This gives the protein CASSSGWRQGQTSDEKLFF.

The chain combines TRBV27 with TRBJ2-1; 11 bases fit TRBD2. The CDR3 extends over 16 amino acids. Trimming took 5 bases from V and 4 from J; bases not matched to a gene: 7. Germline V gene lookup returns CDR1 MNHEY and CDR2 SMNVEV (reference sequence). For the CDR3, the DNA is TGTGCCAGCAGTGGATTCGGGACTAGCGGATACAATGAGCAGTTCTTC. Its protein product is CASSGFGTSGYNEQFF.

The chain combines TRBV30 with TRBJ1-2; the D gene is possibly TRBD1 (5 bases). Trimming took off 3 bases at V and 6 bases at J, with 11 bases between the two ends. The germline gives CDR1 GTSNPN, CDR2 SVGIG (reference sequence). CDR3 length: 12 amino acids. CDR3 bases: TGTGCCTGGAGCCCTTGGGGGGATGGCTACACCTTC. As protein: CAWSPWGDGYTF.

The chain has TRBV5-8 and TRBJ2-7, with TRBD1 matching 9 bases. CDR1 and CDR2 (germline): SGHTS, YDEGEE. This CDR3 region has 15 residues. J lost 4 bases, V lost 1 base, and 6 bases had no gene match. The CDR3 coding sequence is TGTGCCAGCAGCTTGACAGGGGGCGGATCATACGAGCAGTACTTC. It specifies CASSLTGGGSYEQYF.

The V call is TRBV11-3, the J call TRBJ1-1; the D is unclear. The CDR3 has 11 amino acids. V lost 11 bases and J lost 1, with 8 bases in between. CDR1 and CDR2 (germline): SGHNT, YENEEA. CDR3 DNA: TGTGCCCCCCCGGGGAACACTGAAGCTTTCTTT. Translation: CAPPGNTEAFF.

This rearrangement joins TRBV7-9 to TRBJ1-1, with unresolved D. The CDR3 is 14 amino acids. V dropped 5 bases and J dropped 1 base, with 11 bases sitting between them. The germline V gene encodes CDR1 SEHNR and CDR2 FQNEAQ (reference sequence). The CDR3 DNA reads TGTGCCAGCAGCCCAATACTAGAGAACACTGAAGCTTTCTTT. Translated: CASSPILENTEAFF.

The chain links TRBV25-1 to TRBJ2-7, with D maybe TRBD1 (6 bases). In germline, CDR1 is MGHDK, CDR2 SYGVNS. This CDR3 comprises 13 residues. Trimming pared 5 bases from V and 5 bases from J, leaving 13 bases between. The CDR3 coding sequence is TGTGCCAGCAGTAAACAGGGTACTGACGAGCAGTACTTC. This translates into CASSKQGTDEQYF.

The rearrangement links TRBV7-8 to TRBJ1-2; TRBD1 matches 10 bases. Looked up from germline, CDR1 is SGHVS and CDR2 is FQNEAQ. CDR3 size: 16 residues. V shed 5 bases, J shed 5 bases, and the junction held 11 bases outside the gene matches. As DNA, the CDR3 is TGTGCCAGCAGCCCAGAGGCTCCGGGACAGGGGTATGGCTACACCTTC. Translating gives CASSPEAPGQGYGYTF.

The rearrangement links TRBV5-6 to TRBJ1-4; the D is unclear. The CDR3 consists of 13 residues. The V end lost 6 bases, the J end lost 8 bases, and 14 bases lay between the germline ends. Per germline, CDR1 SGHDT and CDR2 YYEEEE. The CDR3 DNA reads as TGTGCCAGCACCCATTTAGGAGGAGAAAAACTGTTTTTT. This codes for CASTHLGGEKLFF.

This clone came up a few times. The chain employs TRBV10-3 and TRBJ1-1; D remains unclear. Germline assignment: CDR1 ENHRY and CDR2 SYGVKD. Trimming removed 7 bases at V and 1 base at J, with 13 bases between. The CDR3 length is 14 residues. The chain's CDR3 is CAITELAGNTEAFF. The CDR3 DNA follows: TGTGCCATCACCGAGCTGGCAGGGAACACTGAAGCTTTCTTT.

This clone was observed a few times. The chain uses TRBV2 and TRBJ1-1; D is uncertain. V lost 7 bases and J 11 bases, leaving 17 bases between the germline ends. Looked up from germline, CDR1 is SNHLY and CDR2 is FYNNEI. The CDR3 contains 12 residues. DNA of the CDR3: TGTGCCAGCAATACTTTTGCGGGTCACGCTTTCTTT. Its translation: CASNTFAGHAFF.

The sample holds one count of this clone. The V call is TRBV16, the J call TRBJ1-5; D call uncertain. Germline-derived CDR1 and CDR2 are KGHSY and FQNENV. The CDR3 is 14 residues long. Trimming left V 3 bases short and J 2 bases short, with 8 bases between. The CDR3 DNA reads TGTGCCAGCAGCCAGACGAGCGGCAATCAGCCCCAGCATTTT. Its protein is CASSQTSGNQPQHF.

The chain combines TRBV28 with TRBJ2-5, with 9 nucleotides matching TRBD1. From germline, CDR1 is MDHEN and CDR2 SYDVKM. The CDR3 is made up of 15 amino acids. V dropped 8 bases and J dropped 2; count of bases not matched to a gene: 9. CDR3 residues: CASRYRDRGQETQYF. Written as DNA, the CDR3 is TGTGCCAGCCGGTACCGAGACAGGGGGCAAGAGACCCAGTACTTC.

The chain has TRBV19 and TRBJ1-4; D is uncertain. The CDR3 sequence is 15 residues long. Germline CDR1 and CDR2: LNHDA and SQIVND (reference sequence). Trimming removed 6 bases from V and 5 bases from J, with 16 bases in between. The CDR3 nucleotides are TGTGCCAGTAGCCTGGGCCTCAGATCAAATGAAAAACTGTTTTTT. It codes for CASSLGLRSNEKLFF.

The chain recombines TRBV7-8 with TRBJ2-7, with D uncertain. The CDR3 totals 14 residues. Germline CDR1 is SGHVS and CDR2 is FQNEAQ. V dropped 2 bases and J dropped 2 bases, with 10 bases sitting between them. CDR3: CASSLSYRTYEQYF. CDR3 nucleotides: TGTGCCAGCAGCTTATCGTATAGAACCTACGAGCAGTACTTC.